Included here is one T cell receptor (beta chain) sequence, with context. Its antigen remains unknown. The data originate from a study of long-term antiretroviral therapy in people with HIV. Study-level findings and limits: Specimen acquisition occurred between about 2004 and 2017, potentially under older ART regimens. Clones that expanded before ART (that is, prior to treatment) dominated the repertoire at all time points.

Per individual, the PBMC samples numbered at least one pre-ART and at least two post-ART. Runs used v3.0 of the immunoSEQ assay and were done at survey level. Clones were sequenced by immunoSEQ multiplex PCR, and TCRdb holds only the in-frame ones, with some missing. In the table there are about 18,000 clones, around 84% of which are singletons. V lost 5 bases and J 4 bases, leaving 20 bases between the germline ends. CDR1 KGHSH and CDR2 LQKENI come from the germline V gene. The CDR3 length is 16 residues. V is TRBV18 and J is TRBJ2-5, with D maybe TRBD2 (6 bases). The sample in question was unsorted PBMCs, obtained 0.3 years after starting antiretroviral therapy. The sequence derives from a woman aged 50 to 60 with HIV. This chain's CDR3 is CASSGSGGNGGETQYF. Written as DNA, the CDR3 is TGTGCCAGCTCAGGTAGCGGTGGAAACGGGGGAGAGACCCAGTACTTC. The whole variable domain, remainder taken from reference TRBV18 and TRBJ2-5, is NAGVMQNPRHLVRRRGQEARLRCSPMKGHSHVYWYRQLPEEGLKFMVYLQKENIIDESGMPKERFSAEFPKEGPSILRIQQVVRGDSAAYFCASSGSGGNGGETQYFGPGTRLLVL.